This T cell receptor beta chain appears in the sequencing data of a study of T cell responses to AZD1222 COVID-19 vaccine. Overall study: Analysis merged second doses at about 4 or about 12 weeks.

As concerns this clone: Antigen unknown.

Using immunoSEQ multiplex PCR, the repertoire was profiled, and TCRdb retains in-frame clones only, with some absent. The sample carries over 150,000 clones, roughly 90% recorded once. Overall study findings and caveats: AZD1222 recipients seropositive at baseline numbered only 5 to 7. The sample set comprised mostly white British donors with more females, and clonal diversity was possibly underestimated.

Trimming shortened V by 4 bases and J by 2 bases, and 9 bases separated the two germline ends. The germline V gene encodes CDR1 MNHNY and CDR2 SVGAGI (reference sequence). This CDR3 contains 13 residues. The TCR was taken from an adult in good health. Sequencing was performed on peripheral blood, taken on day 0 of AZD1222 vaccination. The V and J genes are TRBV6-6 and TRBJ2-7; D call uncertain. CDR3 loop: CASSLGLAYEQYF. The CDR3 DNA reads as TGTGCCAGCAGTTTGGGCCTAGCCTACGAGCAGTACTTC.